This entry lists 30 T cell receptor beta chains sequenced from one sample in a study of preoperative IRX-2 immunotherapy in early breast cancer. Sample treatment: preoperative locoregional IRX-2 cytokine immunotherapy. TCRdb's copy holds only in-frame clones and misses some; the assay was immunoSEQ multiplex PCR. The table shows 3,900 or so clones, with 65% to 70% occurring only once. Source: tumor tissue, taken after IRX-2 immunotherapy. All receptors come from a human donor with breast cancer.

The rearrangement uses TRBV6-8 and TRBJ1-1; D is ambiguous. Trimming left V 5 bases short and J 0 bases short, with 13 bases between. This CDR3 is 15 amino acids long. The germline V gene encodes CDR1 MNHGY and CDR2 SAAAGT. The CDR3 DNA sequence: TGTGCCAGCAGTCCTCGACATACCATGAACACTGAAGCTTTCTTT. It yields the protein CASSPRHTMNTEAFF.

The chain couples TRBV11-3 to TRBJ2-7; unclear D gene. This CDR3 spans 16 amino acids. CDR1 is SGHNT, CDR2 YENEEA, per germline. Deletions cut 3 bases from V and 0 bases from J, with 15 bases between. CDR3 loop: CASSLERRSTSYEQYF. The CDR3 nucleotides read TGTGCCAGCAGCTTGGAACGTCGGTCCACCTCCTACGAGCAGTACTTC.

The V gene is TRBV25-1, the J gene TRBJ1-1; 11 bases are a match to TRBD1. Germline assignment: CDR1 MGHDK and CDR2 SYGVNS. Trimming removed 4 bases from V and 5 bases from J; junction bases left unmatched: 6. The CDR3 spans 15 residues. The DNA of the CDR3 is TGTGCCAGCAGTGGGGACAGGGGGATGGAGACTGAAGCTTTCTTT. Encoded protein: CASSGDRGMETEAFF.

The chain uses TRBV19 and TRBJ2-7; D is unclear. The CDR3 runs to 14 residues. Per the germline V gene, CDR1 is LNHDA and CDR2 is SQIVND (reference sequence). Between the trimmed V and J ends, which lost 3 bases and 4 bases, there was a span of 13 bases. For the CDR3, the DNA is TGTGCCAGTAGTATTAGACACTTAACTTACGAGCAGTACTTC. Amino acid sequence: CASSIRHLTYEQYF.

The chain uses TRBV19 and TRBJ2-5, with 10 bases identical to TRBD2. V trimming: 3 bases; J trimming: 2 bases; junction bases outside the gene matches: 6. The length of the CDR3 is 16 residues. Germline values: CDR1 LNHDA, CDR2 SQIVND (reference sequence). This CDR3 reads CASSIGSGRYQETQYF. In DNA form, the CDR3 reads TGTGCCAGTAGTATTGGTAGCGGGAGGTATCAAGAGACCCAGTACTTC.

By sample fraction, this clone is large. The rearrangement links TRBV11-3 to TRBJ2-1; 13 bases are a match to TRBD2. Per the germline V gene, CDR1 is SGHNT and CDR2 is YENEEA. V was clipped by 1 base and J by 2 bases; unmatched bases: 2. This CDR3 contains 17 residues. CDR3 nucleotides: TGTGCCAGCAGCTTAGGGACTAGCGGGGGCCCCTACAATGAGCAGTTCTTC. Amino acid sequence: CASSLGTSGGPYNEQFF.

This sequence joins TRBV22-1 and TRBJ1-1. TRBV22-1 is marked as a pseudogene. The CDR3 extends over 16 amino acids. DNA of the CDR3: TGTGCCAGCAGTTCTTATCCAGGGAGAAAGAACACTGAAGCTTTCTTT. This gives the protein CASSSYPGRKNTEAFF.

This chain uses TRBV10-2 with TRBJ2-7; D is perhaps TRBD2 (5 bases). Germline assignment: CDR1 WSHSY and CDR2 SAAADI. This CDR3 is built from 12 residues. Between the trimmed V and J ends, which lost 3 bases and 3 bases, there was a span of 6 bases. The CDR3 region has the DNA TGCGCCAGCAGTGAAGACTACTACGAGCAGTACTTC. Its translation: CASSEDYYEQYF.

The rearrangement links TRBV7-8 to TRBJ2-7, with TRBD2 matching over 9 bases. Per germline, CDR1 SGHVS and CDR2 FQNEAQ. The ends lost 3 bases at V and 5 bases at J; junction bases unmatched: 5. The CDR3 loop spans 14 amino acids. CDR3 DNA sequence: TGTGCCAGCAGCTTTAGCGGGAGAGGCCACGAGCAGTACTTC. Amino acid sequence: CASSFSGRGHEQYF. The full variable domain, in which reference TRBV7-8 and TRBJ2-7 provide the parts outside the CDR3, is GAGVSQSPRYKVAKRGQDVALRCDPISGHVSLFWYQQALGQGPEFLTYFQNEAQLDKSGLPSDRFFAERPEGSVSTLKIQRTQQEDSAVYLCASSFSGRGHEQYFGPGTRLTVT.

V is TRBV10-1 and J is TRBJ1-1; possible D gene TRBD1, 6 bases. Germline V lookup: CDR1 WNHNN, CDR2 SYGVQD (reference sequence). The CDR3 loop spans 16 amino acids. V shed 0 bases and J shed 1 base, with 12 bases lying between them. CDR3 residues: CASSESKGGTNTEAFF. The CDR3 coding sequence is TGCGCCAGCAGTGAGTCGAAGGGGGGAACGAACACTGAAGCTTTCTTT.

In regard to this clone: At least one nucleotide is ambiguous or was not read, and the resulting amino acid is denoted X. The CDR3 here is CASSESXTGEGYTF. The CDR3 region has the DNA TGCGCCAGCAGTGAGTCAYGGACAGGGGAAGGCTACACCTTC. The chain uses TRBV10-2 and TRBJ1-2; TRBD1 matches 9 bases. The germline V gene encodes CDR1 WSHSY and CDR2 SAAADI. Trimming removed 0 bases from V and 8 bases from J; junction bases left unmatched: 4. This CDR3 spans 14 amino acids.

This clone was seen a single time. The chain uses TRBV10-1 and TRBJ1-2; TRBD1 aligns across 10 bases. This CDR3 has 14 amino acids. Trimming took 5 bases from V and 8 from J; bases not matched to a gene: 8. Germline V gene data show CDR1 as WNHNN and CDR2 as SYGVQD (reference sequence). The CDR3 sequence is CASSRDRGLGGYTF. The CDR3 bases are TGCGCCAGCAGTCGGGACAGGGGACTAGGAGGCTACACCTTC.

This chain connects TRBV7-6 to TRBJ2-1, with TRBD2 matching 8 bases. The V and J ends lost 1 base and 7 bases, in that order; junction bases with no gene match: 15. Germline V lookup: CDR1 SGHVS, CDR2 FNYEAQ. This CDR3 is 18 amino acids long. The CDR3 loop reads CASSLDPQAAGAFNEQFF. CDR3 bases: TGTGCCAGCAGCTTAGATCCCCAGGCAGCGGGAGCTTTTAATGAGCAGTTCTTC.

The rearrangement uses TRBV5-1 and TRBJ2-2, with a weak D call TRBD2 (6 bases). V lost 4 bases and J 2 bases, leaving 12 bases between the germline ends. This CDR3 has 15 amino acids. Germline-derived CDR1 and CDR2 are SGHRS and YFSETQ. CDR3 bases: TGCGCCAGCAGCCAGTTGGGACTTAACACCGGGGAGCTGTTTTTT. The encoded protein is CASSQLGLNTGELFF.

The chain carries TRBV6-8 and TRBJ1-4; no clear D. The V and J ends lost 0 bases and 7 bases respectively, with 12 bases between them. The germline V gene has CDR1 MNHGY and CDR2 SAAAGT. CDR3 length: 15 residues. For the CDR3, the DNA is TGTGCCAGCAGTTACTCGATAGGGCGGGGTGAAAAACTGTTTTTT. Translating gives CASSYSIGRGEKLFF.

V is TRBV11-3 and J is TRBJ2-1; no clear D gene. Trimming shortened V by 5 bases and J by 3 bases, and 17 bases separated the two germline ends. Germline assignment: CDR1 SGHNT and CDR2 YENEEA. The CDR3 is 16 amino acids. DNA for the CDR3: TGTGCCAGCAGCCCTGGTACCGGAACGAACTACAATGAGCAGTTCTTC. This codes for CASSPGTGTNYNEQFF.

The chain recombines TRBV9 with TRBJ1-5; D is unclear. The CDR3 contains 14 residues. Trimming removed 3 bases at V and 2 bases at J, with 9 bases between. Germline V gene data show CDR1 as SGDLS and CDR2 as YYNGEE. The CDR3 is CASSEYGGNQPQHF. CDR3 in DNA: TGTGCCAGCAGCGAATATGGGGGCAATCAGCCCCAGCATTTT. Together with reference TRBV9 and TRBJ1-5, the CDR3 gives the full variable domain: DSGVTQTPKHLITATGQRVTLRCSPRSGDLSVYWYQQSLDQGLQFLIQYYNGEERAKGNILERFSAQQFPDLHSELNLSSLELGDSALYFCASSEYGGNQPQHFGDGTRLSIL.

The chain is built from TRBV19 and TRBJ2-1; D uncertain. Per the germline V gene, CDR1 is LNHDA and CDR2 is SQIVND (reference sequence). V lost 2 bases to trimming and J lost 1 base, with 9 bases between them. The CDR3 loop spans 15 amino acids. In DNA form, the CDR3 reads TGTGCCAGTAGTATATCCCCGGTATCCTACAATGAGCAGTTCTTC. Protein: CASSISPVSYNEQFF.

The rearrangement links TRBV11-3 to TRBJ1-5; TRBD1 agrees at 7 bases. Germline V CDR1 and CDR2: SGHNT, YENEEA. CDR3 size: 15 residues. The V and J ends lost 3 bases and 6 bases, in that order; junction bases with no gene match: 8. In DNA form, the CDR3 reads TGTGCCAGCAGCTTTTATGACAGGGAAGGTCAGCCCCAGCATTTT. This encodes CASSFYDREGQPQHF. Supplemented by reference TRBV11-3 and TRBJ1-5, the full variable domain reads EAGVVQSPRYKIIEKKQPVAFWCNPISGHNTLYWYLQNLGQGPELLIRYENEEAVDDSQLPKDRFSAERLKGVDSTLKIQPAELGDSAVYLCASSFYDREGQPQHFGDGTRLSIL.

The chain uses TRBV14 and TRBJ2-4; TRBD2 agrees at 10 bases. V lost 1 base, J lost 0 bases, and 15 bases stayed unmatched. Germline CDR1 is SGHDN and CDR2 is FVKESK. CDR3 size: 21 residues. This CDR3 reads CASSQGIPGLASPRAKNIQYF. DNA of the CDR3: TGTGCCAGCAGCCAAGGAATACCGGGACTAGCGAGTCCGAGAGCCAAAAACATTCAGTACTTC.

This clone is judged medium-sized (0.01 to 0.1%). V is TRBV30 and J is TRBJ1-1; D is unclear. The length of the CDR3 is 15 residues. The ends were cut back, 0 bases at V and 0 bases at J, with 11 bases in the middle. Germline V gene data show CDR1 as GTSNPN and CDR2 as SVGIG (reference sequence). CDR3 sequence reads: CAWSVGSSMNTEAFF. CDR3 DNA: TGTGCCTGGAGTGTAGGCAGTTCCATGAACACTGAAGCTTTCTTT.

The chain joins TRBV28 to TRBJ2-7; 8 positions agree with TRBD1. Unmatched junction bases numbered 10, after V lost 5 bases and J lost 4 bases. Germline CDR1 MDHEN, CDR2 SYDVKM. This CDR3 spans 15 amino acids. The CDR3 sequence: CASSPRTGKRYEQYF. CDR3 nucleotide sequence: TGTGCCAGCAGTCCTCGGACAGGGAAGCGGTACGAGCAGTACTTC.

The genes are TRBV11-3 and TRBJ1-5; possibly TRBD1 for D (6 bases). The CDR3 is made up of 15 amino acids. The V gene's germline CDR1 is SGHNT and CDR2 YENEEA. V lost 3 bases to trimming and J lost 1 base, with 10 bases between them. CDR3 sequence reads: CASSLWGASNQPQHF. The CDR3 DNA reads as TGTGCCAGCAGCTTGTGGGGGGCAAGCAATCAGCCCCAGCATTTT.

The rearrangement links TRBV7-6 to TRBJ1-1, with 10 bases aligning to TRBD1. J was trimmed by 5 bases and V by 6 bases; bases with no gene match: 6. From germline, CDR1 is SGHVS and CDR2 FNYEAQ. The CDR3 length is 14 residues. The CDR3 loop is CASSRDRGMTEAFF. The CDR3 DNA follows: TGTGCCAGCAGTCGGGACAGGGGTATGACTGAAGCTTTCTTT.

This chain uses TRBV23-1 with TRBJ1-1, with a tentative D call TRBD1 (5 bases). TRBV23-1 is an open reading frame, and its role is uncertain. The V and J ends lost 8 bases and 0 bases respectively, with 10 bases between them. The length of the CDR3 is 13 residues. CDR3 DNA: TGCGCCAGCGCACCGGGGCTGAACACTGAAGCTTTCTTT. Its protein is CASAPGLNTEAFF.

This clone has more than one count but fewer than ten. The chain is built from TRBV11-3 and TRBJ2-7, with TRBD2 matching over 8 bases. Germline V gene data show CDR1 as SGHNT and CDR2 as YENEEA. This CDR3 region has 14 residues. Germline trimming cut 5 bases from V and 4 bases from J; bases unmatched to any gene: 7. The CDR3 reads CASSPSGSVYEQYF. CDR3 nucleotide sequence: TGTGCCAGCAGCCCGAGCGGGAGTGTTTACGAGCAGTACTTC.

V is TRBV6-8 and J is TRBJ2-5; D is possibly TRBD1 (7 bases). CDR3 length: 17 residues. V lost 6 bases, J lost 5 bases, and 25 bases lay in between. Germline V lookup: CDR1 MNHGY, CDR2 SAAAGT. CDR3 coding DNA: TGTGCCAGCAGCCCCCATCTCTCACAGGGGAGGTCGGAGACCCAGTACTTC. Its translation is CASSPHLSQGRSETQYF.

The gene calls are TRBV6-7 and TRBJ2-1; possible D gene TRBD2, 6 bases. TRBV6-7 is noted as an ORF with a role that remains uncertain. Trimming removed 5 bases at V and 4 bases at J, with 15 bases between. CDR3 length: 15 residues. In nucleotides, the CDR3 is TGTGCCAGCAGTGTAGACGGGAGAGGATACAATGAGCAGTTCTTC. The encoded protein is CASSVDGRGYNEQFF.

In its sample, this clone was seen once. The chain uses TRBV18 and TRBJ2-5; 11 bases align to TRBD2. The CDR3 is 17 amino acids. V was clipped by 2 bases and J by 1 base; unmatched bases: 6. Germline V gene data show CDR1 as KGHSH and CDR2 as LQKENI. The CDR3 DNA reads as TGTGCCAGCTCACCAACCAAGACTAGCGGGATCCAAGAGACCCAGTACTTC. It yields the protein CASSPTKTSGIQETQYF.

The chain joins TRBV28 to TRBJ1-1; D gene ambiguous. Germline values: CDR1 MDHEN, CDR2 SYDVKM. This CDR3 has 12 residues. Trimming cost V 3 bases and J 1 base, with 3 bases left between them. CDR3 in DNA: TGTGCCAGCAGTTTTTGGAACACTGAAGCTTTCTTT. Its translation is CASSFWNTEAFF.